One T cell receptor beta chain is described in this entry. This clonotype has only a few counts. Its antigen specificity is not known. The input lacks base qualities; no much larger clone sits a single base away. The sample is drawn from a study of human T cells and chemical hapten exposure (dated by TCRdb to the early 2020s). About the investigation overall: The libraries were sequenced as a pool, and the TCR yield per sample differed mostly because of small variations in library volumes within the pool. Peripheral blood TCR repertoire changes were tracked in vivo in alopecia patients during primary and secondary sensitization to the hapten diphenylcyclopropenone (DPC). Each blood RNA sample was used to sequence both TCR alpha and TCR beta chains. Broader findings and caveats from the paper: The number of TCRs above 1 in 1000 frequency did not change with DPC sensitization; there was no evidence of global repertoire structure alterations. Repeated subsampling changed both the strength of the expansion versus patch-test correlation and the threshold at which that correlation became significant.

Unfractionated whole blood was collected in Tempus Blood RNA tubes, and total RNA was extracted from that blood. Roughly 5 healthy volunteers acted as controls for TCR sequencing and had blood drawn at day 0, 2 weeks and 6 weeks. The protocol used for the library was 5' RACE. Instrument on record: Illumina MiSeq. During library preparation, unique molecular identifiers were attached to individual cDNA molecules so that TCRs could be counted in a quantitative, reproducible way. Regarding the original processing steps: Samples had a median of about 90,000 TCRs, with a range from about 20,000 to 690,600. V, J and CDR3 annotation of the TCR reads was performed with the Decombinator software suite. To make PS versus PT1 abundance plots, every sample was subsampled to the same number of TCRs (28,000). Expanded TCRs were defined as absent before sensitization and observed at least eight times at the 2-week time point. Using fastp at Q25 and MiXCR, TCRdb reprocessed the public reads and kept productive beta chains. Entries that share a CDR3 protein sequence are merged under the most common genes and DNA. These V and J calls originate from TCRdb's pipeline instead of the authors' own analysis. Across this sample there are more than 75,000 distinct CDR3 sequences, with roughly 15% seen only once. The top ten clones comprise almost 7% of the sample.

The CDR3, cysteine through phenylalanine, is 17 amino acids long. The read is trimmed to its CDR3 DNA, 51 bases read in frame from base 1. Trimmed from V: 5 bases; trimmed from J: 2 bases; junction bases lacking a gene match: 8. In this chain, TRBV12-3 or TRBV12-4 is recombined with TRBJ2-3, and TRBD2 matches 12 of the central bases. The receptor comes from a female donor in good health. The bases read TGTGCCAGCAGTCGGACTAGCGGGGCGGTCCCCACAGATACGCAGTATTTT. Translated, this is CASSRTSGAVPTDTQYF.